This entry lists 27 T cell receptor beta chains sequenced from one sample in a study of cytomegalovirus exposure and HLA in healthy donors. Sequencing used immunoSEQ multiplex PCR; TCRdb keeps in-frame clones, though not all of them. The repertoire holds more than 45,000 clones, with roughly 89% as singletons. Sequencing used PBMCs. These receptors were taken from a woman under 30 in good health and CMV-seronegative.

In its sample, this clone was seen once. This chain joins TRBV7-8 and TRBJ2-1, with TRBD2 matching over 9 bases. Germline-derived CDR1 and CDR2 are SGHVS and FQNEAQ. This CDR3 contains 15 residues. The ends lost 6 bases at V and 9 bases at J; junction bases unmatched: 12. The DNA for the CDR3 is TGTGCCAGCAGGGGTAGCGGGAGATCTCGGGTTGAGCAGTTCTTC. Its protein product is CASRGSGRSRVEQFF.

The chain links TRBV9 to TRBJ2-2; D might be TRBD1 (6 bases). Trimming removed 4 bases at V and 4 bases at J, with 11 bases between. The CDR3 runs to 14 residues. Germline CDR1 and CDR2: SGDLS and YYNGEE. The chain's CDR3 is CASSFQGSTGELFF. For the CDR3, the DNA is TGTGCCAGCAGCTTTCAGGGGAGCACCGGGGAGCTGTTTTTT.

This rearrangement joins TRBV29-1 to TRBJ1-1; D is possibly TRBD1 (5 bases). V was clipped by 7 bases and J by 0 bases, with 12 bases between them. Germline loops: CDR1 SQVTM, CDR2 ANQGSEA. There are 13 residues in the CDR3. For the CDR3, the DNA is TGCAGCGCCATATCAGGGATGAACACTGAAGCTTTCTTT. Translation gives CSAISGMNTEAFF.

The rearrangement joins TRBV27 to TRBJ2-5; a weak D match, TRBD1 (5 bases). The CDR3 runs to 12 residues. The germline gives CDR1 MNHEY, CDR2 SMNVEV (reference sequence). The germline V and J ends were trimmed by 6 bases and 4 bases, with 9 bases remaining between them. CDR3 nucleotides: TGTGCCAGCAGAGGGGCGGCAGAGACCCAGTACTTC. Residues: CASRGAAETQYF.

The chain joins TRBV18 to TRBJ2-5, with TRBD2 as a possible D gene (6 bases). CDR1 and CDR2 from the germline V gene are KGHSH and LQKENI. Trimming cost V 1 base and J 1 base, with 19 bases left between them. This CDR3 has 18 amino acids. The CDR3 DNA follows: TGTGCCAGCTCACCACGGCGCGGGATCGGGATCCCCCAAGAGACCCAGTACTTC. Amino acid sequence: CASSPRRGIGIPQETQYF.

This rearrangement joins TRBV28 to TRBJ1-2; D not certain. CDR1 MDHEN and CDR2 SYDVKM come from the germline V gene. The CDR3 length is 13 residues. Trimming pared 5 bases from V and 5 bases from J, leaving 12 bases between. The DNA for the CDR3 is TGTGCCAGCAGTGCCGGGATTCGGTATGGCTACACCTTC. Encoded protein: CASSAGIRYGYTF.

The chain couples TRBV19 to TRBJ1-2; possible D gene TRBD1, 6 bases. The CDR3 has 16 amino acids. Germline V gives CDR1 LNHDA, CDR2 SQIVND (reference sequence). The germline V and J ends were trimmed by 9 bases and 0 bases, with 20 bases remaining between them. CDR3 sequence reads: CASGAGVTSANYGYTF. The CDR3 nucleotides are TGTGCCAGCGGGGCAGGGGTCACGTCTGCTAACTATGGCTACACCTTC.

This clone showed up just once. The chain's CDR3 is CASSFSSGELFF. In DNA, the CDR3 is TGTGCCAGCAGTTTCTCGTCCGGGGAGCTGTTTTTT. The chain recombines TRBV28 with TRBJ2-2; D gene uncertain. Germline V gene lookup returns CDR1 MDHEN and CDR2 SYDVKM. Trimming took off 3 bases at V and 6 bases at J, with 5 bases between the two ends. This CDR3 has 12 residues.

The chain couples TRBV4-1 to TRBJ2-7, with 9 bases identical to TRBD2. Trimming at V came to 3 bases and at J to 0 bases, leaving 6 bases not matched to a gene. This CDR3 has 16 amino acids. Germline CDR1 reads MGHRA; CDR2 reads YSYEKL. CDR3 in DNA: TGCGCCAGCAGCCAGATAGCGGGGGTGGGCTCCTACGAGCAGTACTTC. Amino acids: CASSQIAGVGSYEQYF.

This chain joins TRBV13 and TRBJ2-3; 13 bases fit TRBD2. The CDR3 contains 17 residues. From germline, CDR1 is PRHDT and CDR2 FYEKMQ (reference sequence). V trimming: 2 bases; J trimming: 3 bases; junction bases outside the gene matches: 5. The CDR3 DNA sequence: TGTGCCAGCAGCTTACCACTAGCGGGGGGGCTGACAGATACGCAGTATTTT. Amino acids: CASSLPLAGGLTDTQYF.

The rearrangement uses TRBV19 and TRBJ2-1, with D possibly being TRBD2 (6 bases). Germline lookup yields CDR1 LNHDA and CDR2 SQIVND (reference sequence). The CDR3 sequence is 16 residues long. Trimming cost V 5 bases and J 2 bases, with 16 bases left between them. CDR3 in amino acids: CASSPTSPLTYNEQFF. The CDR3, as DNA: TGTGCCAGTAGTCCAACTAGCCCACTCACCTACAATGAGCAGTTCTTC.

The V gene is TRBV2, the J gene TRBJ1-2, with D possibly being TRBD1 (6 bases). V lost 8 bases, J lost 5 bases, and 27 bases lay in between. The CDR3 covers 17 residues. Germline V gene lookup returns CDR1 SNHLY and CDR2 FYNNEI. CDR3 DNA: TGTGCCAGCCTTGATGTTGGACAGTCACGTTCGGGGTATGGCTACACCTTC. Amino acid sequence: CASLDVGQSRSGYGYTF. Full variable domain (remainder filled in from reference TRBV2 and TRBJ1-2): EPEVTQTPSHQVTQMGQEVILRCVPISNHLYFYWYRQILGQKVEFLVSFYNNEISEKSEIFDDQFSVERPDGSNFTLKIRSTKLEDSAMYFCASLDVGQSRSGYGYTFGSGTRLTVV.

CDR3 sequence (DNA): TGTGCCAGTAGTTTTTACAGGGGCACTGAAGCTTTCTTT. This codes for CASSFYRGTEAFF. The rearrangement joins TRBV19 to TRBJ1-1; 7 nucleotides line up with TRBD1. Germline CDR1 reads LNHDA; CDR2 reads SQIVND (reference sequence). With V trimmed by 5 bases and J by 4 bases, 4 bases remained unmatched. The CDR3 totals 13 residues.

The CDR3 spells CATDSGTGGLGNQPQHF. CDR3 sequence (DNA): TGTGCCACCGACTCCGGGACAGGGGGATTAGGCAATCAGCCCCAGCATTTT. This chain links TRBV19 with TRBJ1-5; 11 bases are a match to TRBD1. With V trimmed by 10 bases and J by 2 bases, 13 bases remained unmatched. Germline assignment: CDR1 LNHDA and CDR2 SQIVND (reference sequence). The CDR3 length is 17 residues.

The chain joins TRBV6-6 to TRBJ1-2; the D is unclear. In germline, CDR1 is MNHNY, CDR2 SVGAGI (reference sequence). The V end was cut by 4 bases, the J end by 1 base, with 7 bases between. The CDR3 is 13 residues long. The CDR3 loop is CASSSRDNYGYTF. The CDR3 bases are TGTGCCAGCAGTTCCCGGGATAACTATGGCTACACCTTC.

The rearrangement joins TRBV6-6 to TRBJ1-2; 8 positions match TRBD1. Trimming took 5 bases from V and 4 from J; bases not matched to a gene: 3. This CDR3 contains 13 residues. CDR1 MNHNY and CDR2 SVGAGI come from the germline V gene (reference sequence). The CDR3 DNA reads TGTGCCAGCAGTGGGGGACAGGTCTATGGCTACACCTTC. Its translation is CASSGGQVYGYTF.

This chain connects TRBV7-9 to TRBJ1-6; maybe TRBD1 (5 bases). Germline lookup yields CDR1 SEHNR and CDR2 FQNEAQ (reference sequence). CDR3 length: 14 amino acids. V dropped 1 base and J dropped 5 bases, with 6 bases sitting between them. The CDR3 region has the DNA TGTGCCAGCAGCTTAGGGGGGGATAATTCACCCCTCCACTTT. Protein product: CASSLGGDNSPLHF.

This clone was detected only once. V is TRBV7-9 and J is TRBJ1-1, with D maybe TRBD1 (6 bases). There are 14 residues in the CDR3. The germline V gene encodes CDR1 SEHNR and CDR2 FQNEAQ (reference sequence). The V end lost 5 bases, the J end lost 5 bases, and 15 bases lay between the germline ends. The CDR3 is CASSPDRSRTEAFF. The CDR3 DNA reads TGTGCCAGCAGCCCAGACAGGTCTCGGACTGAAGCTTTCTTT.

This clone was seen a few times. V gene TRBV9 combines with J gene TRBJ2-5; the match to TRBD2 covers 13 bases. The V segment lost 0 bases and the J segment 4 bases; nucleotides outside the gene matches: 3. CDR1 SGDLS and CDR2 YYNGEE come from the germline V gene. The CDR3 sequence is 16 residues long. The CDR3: CASSVETSGGVETQYF. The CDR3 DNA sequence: TGTGCCAGCAGCGTAGAAACTAGCGGGGGGGTAGAGACCCAGTACTTC.

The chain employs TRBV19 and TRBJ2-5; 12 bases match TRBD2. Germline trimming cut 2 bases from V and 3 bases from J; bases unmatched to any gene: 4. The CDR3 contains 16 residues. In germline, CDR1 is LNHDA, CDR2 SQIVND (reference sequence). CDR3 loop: CASSIRRTSGEETQYF. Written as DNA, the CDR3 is TGTGCCAGTAGTATACGTCGGACTAGCGGGGAAGAGACCCAGTACTTC.

The CDR3 spells CASSAPGLADRAKNIQYF. CDR3 sequence (DNA): TGTGCCAGCAGTGCCCCTGGACTAGCGGATCGTGCTAAAAACATTCAGTACTTC. V usage is TRBV25-1 and J usage is TRBJ2-4, with 10 positions matching TRBD2. Trimming at V came to 4 bases and at J to 4 bases, leaving 13 bases not matched to a gene. The germline CDR1 and CDR2 sequences are MGHDK and SYGVNS. The CDR3 runs to 18 residues.

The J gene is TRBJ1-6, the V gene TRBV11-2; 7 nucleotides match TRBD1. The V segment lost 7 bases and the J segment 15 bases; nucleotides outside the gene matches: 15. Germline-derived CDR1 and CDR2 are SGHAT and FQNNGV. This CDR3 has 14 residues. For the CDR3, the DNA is TGTGCCAGCACGCTACGGGACAGCGATAACCTCCTCCACTTT. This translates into CASTLRDSDNLLHF.

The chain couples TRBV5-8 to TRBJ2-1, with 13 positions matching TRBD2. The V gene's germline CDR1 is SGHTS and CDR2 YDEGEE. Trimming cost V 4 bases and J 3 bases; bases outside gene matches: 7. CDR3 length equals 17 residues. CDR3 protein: CASSPGTSGIDYNEQFF. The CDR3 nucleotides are TGTGCCAGCAGCCCTGGGACTAGCGGGATCGACTACAATGAGCAGTTCTTC.

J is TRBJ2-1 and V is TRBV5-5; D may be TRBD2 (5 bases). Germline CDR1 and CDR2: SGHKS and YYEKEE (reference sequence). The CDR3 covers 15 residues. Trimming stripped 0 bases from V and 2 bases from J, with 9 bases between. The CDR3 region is CASSLVALAYNEQFF. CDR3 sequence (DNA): TGTGCCAGCAGCTTGGTAGCACTAGCCTACAATGAGCAGTTCTTC.

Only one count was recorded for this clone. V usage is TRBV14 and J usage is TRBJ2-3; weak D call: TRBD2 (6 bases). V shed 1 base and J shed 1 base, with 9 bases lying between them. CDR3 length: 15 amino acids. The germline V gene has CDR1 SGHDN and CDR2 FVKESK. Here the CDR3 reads CASSQGGGGTDTQYF. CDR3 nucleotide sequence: TGTGCCAGCAGCCAAGGTGGCGGGGGCACAGATACGCAGTATTTT.

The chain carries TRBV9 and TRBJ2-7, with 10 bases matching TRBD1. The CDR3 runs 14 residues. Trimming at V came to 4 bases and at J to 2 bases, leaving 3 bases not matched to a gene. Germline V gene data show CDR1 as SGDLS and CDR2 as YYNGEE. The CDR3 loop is CASSTGTGAYEQYF. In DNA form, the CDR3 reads TGTGCCAGCAGCACTGGGACAGGGGCCTACGAGCAGTACTTC.

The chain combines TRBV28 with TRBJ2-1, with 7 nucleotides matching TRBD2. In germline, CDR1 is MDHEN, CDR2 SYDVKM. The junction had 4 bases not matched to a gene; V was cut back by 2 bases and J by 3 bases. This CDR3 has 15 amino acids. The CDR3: CASSLKRDYYNEQFF. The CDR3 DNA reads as TGTGCCAGCAGTTTAAAGCGGGACTACTACAATGAGCAGTTCTTC.